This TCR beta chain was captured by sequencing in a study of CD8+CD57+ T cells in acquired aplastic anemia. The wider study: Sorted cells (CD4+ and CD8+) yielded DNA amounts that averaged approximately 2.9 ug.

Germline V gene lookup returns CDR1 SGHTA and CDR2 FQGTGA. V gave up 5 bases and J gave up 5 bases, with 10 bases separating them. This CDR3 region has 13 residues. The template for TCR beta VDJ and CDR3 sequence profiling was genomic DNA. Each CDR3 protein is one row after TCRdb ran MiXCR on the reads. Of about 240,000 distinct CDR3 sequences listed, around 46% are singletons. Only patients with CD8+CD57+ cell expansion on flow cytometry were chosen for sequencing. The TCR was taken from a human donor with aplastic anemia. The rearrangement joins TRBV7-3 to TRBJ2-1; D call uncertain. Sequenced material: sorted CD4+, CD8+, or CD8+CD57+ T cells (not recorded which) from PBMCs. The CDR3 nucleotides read TGTGCCAGCAGCCAAGGACGGGACAATGAGCAGTTCTTC. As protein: CASSQGRDNEQFF.